This TCR beta chain was recorded in a study of blood T cells in healthy people across ages. Study results and caveats: Across samples, TCR beta diversity tracked strongly with naive T cell percentage. From one million sequenced T cells, diversity estimates were lower bounds. Diversity was higher, and naive CD4+ cells more numerous, in long-lived donors than in aged donors.

The germline CDR1 and CDR2 sequences are SGHKS and YYEKEE (reference sequence). This CDR3 comprises 15 residues. Details on this clonotype: Its target is not known.

Researchers collected approximately 9.9 milliliters of peripheral blood from every single donor. Primers used in a second PCR of about 6 to 11 cycles were a sample-barcoded 5' primer and a J-beta primer mix. One entry per CDR3 protein, called by TCRdb with MiXCR from the 5' RACE reads. The sample yields about 2 million distinct CDR3 sequences, roughly 52% seen once. Sample: blood. The chain has TRBV5-5 and TRBJ2-4; 9 bases are a match to TRBD1. The J call may be mistaken, given a closer DNA end match to TRBJ2-7. The receptor was derived from a woman aged 40-49 years in good health. CDR3 residues: CASRYAGQGLYEQYF. CDR3 DNA: TGTGCCAGCAGGTATGCCGGACAGGGGCTTTACGAGCAGTACTTC.